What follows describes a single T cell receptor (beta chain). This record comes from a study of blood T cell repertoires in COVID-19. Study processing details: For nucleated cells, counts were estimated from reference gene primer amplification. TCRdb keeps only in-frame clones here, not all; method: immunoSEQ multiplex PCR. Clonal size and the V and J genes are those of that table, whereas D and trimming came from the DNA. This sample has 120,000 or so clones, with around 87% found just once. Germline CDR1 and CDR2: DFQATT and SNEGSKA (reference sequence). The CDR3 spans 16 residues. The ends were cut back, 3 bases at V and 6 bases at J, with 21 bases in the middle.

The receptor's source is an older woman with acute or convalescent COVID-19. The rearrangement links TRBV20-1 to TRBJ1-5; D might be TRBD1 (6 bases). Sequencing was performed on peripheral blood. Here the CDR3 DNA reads TGCAGTGCTAGTGTTGGTGTTGGGGGCGCGGGTCAGCCCCAGCATTTT. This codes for CSASVGVGGAGQPQHF.